The clone carrying this T cell receptor (beta chain) was detected only a few times. The V gene's germline CDR1 is KGHSH and CDR2 LQKENI. The CDR3 spans 16 residues. The V segment lost 1 base and the J segment 1 base; nucleotides outside the gene matches: 4. As every portion of the isolated RNA was reverse transcribed, the sequencing read expressed TCRB transcripts. Assay used: immunoSEQ multiplex PCR; TCRdb lists only in-frame clones, some missing. The sample yields approximately 140,000 clones, about 9.7% seen once. This sample is drawn from a study of beta chain features in type 1 diabetes. The rearrangement joins TRBV18 to TRBJ1-1, with TRBD1 identical over 9 bases. The clonotype was recovered from a woman aged 35 to 49 in good health. Source material: central memory CD4+ T cells from blood. The CDR3 DNA follows: TGTGCCAGCTCACCACAACAGGGGGCTCGGAACACTGAAGCTTTCTTT. Translation gives CASSPQQGARNTEAFF. Together with reference TRBV18 and TRBJ1-1, the CDR3 gives the full variable domain: NAGVMQNPRHLVRRRGQEARLRCSPMKGHSHVYWYRQLPEEGLKFMVYLQKENIIDESGMPKERFSAEFPKEGPSILRIQQVVRGDSAAYFCASSPQQGARNTEAFFGQGTRLTVV.